Below, one TCR beta chain is given with its context. Germline V CDR1 and CDR2: MNHEY, SMNVEV (reference sequence). The germline V and J ends were trimmed by 6 bases and 9 bases, with 17 bases remaining between them. This CDR3 has 13 amino acids. A single record per CDR3 protein comes from TCRdb applying MiXCR to the RT-PCR reads. This sample has hundreds of thousands of distinct CDR3 sequences, with around 16% found just once. This specimen comes from a study of patients and donors after allogeneic stem cell transplantation. The sequence came from a human donor who was either an allogeneic HSCT recipient or a stem cell or donor lymphocyte infusion donor (not recorded which). It is not recorded whose cells these are; they may come from a transplant donor. The sequencing input was blood, either unsorted or a sorted T cell fraction (not recorded which). The chain is built from TRBV27 and TRBJ2-5; D possibly corresponds to TRBD1 (5 bases). This CDR3 is CASRKDSSGSQYF. The CDR3 coding sequence is TGTGCCAGCAGAAAAGACAGTTCAGGGTCCCAGTACTTC.